A single sample gave rise to the 20 T cell receptor beta chains below, sequenced in a study of blood T cell repertoires in COVID-19. The method was immunoSEQ multiplex PCR; TCRdb's version includes in-frame clones alone and lacks a portion of them. The sample yields about 220,000 clones, over 75% seen once. Sequenced sample: PBMCs or T cells enriched from blood (not recorded which). The source of these receptors is a woman in her sixties or seventies who had recovered from COVID-19.

The genes are TRBV18 and TRBJ2-5; the D is unclear. The V and J ends lost 1 base and 2 bases respectively, with 5 bases between them. The CDR3 spans 13 residues. CDR1 KGHSH and CDR2 LQKENI come from the germline V gene. CDR3 in DNA: TGTGCCAGCTCACCACAGACTCAAGAGACCCAGTACTTC. Translating gives CASSPQTQETQYF.

This chain links TRBV21-1 with TRBJ1-5; the DNA was not used to check the table's D call, TRBD1. TRBV21-1 is listed as a pseudogene. The CDR3 has 15 residues. CDR3 nucleotides: TGTGCCAGCAAGGGCAGGGAAAGAGGATGGCAGCCCCAGCATTTT. The encoded protein is CASKGRERGWQPQHF.

This chain uses TRBV7-2 with TRBJ1-6; possible D gene TRBD1, 5 bases. Deletions cut 5 bases from V and 7 bases from J, with 15 bases between. The CDR3 has 15 residues. Germline CDR1 SGHTA, CDR2 FQGNSA. The CDR3, as DNA: TGTGCCAGCAGCGTTTGGGGGGGACCAAATTCACCCCTCCACTTT. It yields the protein CASSVWGGPNSPLHF.

This clone was seen a few times. This rearrangement joins TRBV2 to TRBJ2-2; tentatively, D is TRBD1 (6 bases). The CDR3 has 16 amino acids. V gave up 5 bases and J gave up 0 bases, with 13 bases separating them. CDR1 SNHLY and CDR2 FYNNEI come from the germline V gene. The CDR3 DNA sequence: TGTGCCAGCAGTCAGAGGGACAATACGAACACCGGGGAGCTGTTTTTT. Translated, it gives CASSQRDNTNTGELFF. Variable domain in full (rest from reference TRBV2 and TRBJ2-2): EPEVTQTPSHQVTQMGQEVILRCVPISNHLYFYWYRQILGQKVEFLVSFYNNEISEKSEIFDDQFSVERPDGSNFTLKIRSTKLEDSAMYFCASSQRDNTNTGELFFGEGSRLTVL.

The rearrangement joins TRBV6-6 to TRBJ2-1, with D possibly matching TRBD2 (6 bases). Germline CDR1 and CDR2: MNHNY and SVGAGI (reference sequence). V shed 2 bases and J shed 2 bases, with 10 bases lying between them. The CDR3 is 15 residues long. CDR3 loop: CASSYGGIPYNEQFF. In nucleotides, the CDR3 is TGTGCCAGCAGTTACGGCGGGATCCCCTACAATGAGCAGTTCTTC.

In DNA, the CDR3 is TGTGCCAGTAGTCAGACAGGGACTGGGGCCAACGTCCTGACTTTC. It yields the protein CASSQTGTGANVLTF. The J gene is TRBJ2-6, the V gene TRBV19; 7 bases agree with TRBD1. Germline V gives CDR1 LNHDA, CDR2 SQIVND (reference sequence). The CDR3 length is 15 residues. V was pared by 5 bases and J by 2 bases, with 3 bases of the junction left unmatched.

J is TRBJ2-2 and V is TRBV25-1, with 10 bases that match TRBD2. Germline V gene lookup returns CDR1 MGHDK and CDR2 SYGVNS. The CDR3 loop spans 14 amino acids. V was pared by 8 bases and J by 4 bases, with 4 bases of the junction left unmatched. Here the CDR3 reads CASQREGPTGELFF. In DNA form, the CDR3 reads TGTGCCAGCCAGCGGGAGGGCCCCACCGGGGAGCTGTTTTTT.

In this sample, this clone is medium-sized. V and J are TRBV7-8 and TRBJ2-1, with 8 bases identical to TRBD1. The CDR3 covers 17 residues. Unmatched junction bases numbered 11, after V lost 5 bases and J lost 2 bases. Germline V gene data show CDR1 as SGHVS and CDR2 as FQNEAQ. This CDR3 is CASSLRTGTSTYNEQFF. The DNA for the CDR3 is TGTGCCAGCAGCCTTCGGACAGGGACGAGTACCTACAATGAGCAGTTCTTC.

This chain connects TRBV5-4 to TRBJ2-5; D may be TRBD1 (7 bases). The CDR3 length is 13 residues. Germline V gene sequence: CDR1 SGHNT, CDR2 YYREEE (reference sequence). The V end was cut by 6 bases, the J end by 5 bases, with 14 bases between. The CDR3 here is CASKQTGRETQYF. CDR3 nucleotides: TGTGCCAGCAAGCAGACAGGGAGGGAGACCCAGTACTTC.

The V call is TRBV11-3, the J call TRBJ1-4; 8 bases line up with TRBD1. This CDR3 region has 19 residues. The ends lost 5 bases at V and 10 bases at J; junction bases unmatched: 24. Germline CDR1 is SGHNT and CDR2 is YENEEA. This CDR3 is CASSRDRLRLYSEVGKLFF. The DNA of the CDR3 is TGTGCCAGCAGCCGGGACAGGCTACGCCTTTACTCCGAAGTGGGAAAACTGTTTTTT.

The chain carries TRBV27 and TRBJ2-4; 10 nucleotides line up with TRBD1. J gave up 9 bases and V 5 bases, and 16 bases lay outside the gene matches. This CDR3 contains 17 residues. The germline V gene has CDR1 MNHEY and CDR2 SMNVEV (reference sequence). CDR3 sequence: CASSGAVRDRGLGIQYF. CDR3 bases: TGTGCCAGCAGTGGGGCCGTCAGGGACAGGGGTTTAGGCATTCAGTACTTC.

The CDR3 DNA follows: TGTGCCAGCAGCTTACAGGGCGTCTCCTATAATTCACCCCTCCACTTT. Amino acid sequence: CASSLQGVSYNSPLHF. The genes are TRBV7-3 and TRBJ1-6, with D possibly being TRBD1 (5 bases). The CDR3 sequence is 16 residues long. Germline V gene sequence: CDR1 SGHTA, CDR2 FQGTGA. Trimming left V 2 bases short and J 0 bases short, with 8 bases between.

This chain uses TRBV21-1 with TRBJ2-3; no DNA check was done on the table's D call, TRBD2. TRBV21-1 is given as a pseudogene. The CDR3 spans 21 residues. Here the CDR3 reads CASSIVTGLAGGPGGTDTQYF. CDR3 sequence (DNA): TGTGCCAGCAGCATAGTTACGGGACTAGCGGGGGGCCCTGGCGGCACAGATACGCAGTATTTT.

Remarks on this clone: The junction departs from germline at one end; a sequencing error may be responsible. This sequence joins TRBV4-1 and TRBJ1-4; the D is unclear. This CDR3 region has 18 residues. The germline CDR1 and CDR2 sequences are MGHRA and YSYEKL. Written as DNA, the CDR3 is TGCGCCAGCAGCGAAGACGATTTGGTGCGGGTGGCGGATGAAAAACTGTTTTTT. Amino acids: CASSEDDLVRVADEKLFF.

This chain joins TRBV15 and TRBJ1-1; no clear D. Germline CDR1 and CDR2: LNHNV and YYDKDF (reference sequence). V dropped 0 bases and J dropped 1 base, with 6 bases sitting between them. The CDR3 covers 14 residues. The CDR3 loop reads CATSREAGNTEAFF. The CDR3 DNA is TGTGCCACCAGCAGAGAGGCGGGGAACACTGAAGCTTTCTTT.

The table lists this clone with a few counts. V is TRBV27 and J is TRBJ1-2, with TRBD1 matching 11 bases. V lost 5 bases, J lost 2 bases, and 10 bases stayed unmatched. The V gene's germline CDR1 is MNHEY and CDR2 SMNVEV (reference sequence). CDR3 size: 17 residues. The chain's CDR3 is CASSTRTGGLLNYGYTF. The DNA for the CDR3 is TGTGCCAGCAGTACCAGGACAGGGGGCCTCCTCAACTATGGCTACACCTTC.

V and J are TRBV9 and TRBJ1-1; D not resolved. Looked up from germline, CDR1 is SGDLS and CDR2 is YYNGEE. Trimming stripped 0 bases from V and 5 bases from J, with 14 bases between. The CDR3 is made up of 15 amino acids. CDR3 residues: CASSVASSMRTEAFF. As DNA, the CDR3 is TGTGCCAGCAGCGTAGCGAGTTCTATGAGGACTGAAGCTTTCTTT.

A single count supports this clone. This chain joins TRBV11-2 and TRBJ1-2; TRBD1 matches at 7 bases. CDR1 is SGHAT and CDR2 is FQNNGV in the germline V gene. V trimming: 5 bases; J trimming: 3 bases; junction bases outside the gene matches: 6. The CDR3 totals 14 residues. Written as DNA, the CDR3 is TGTGCCAGCAGCCCAATGGGACAGTACTATGGCTACACCTTC. Its protein is CASSPMGQYYGYTF.

The V call is TRBV5-4, the J call TRBJ1-2, with 10 positions matching TRBD1. Trimming cost V 0 bases and J 5 bases; bases outside gene matches: 4. Germline V gene sequence: CDR1 SGHNT, CDR2 YYREEE (reference sequence). CDR3 length equals 15 residues. CDR3 protein: CASSLETGGWYGYTF. The CDR3 coding sequence is TGTGCCAGCAGCTTGGAGACAGGGGGCTGGTATGGCTACACCTTC.

The chain couples TRBV21-1 to TRBJ2-3; TRBD1 is taken as the D call from the table, unchecked against the DNA. TRBV21-1 is listed as a pseudogene. The CDR3 sequence is 17 residues long. In DNA form, the CDR3 reads TGTGCCAGCAGCAAATACCGGGACAGGGGGCCGGCAGATACGCAGTATTTT. Amino acid sequence: CASSKYRDRGPADTQYF.